These T cell receptor beta chains were read from a single sample in a study of blood T cell repertoires in COVID-19. Method: immunoSEQ multiplex PCR; TCRdb's copy keeps in-frame clones and lacks some. The data contain under 200,000 clones, approximately 83% of them singletons. The material sequenced was peripheral blood. The receptors shown here come from a woman aged 80 or over with acute or convalescent COVID-19. Both conserved end residues are part of each CDR3. The D gene is left open where the match is weak. The size of a clone is reported for some rows only, either as once, few or many, or as a class for expanded clones.

TRBD1 | TRBJ1-2 | once | TRBV4-2 | TGTGCCAGCAGCCAAGATCTCCAGGGGGGCTATGGCTACACCTTC | CASSQDLQGGYGYTF
TRBD1 | TRBJ2-5 | NA | TRBV11-2 | TGTGCCAGCAGCTCCCGCCTAGGACAGGGCATAGGTTTAGAGACCCAGTACTTC | CASSSRLGQGIGLETQYF
NA | TRBJ2-3 | NA | TRBV6-5 | TGTGCCAGTATAGGAGCGACAGATACGCAGTATTTT | CASIGATDTQYF
NA | TRBJ2-5 | NA | TRBV7-2 | TGTGCCAGCAGCTTAGGCTACGGGGAGACCCAGTACTTC | CASSLGYGETQYF
TRBD1 | TRBJ1-3 | NA | TRBV4-2 | TGTGCCAGCAGCCAAGAACCCGGGACAGGTGGAAACACCATATATTTT | CASSQEPGTGGNTIYF
NA | TRBJ1-2 | NA | TRBV29-1 | TGCAGCGTTGTGCGGGGGAATGGCTACACCTTC | CSVVRGNGYTF
TRBD1 | TRBJ1-1 | NA | TRBV5-1 | TGCGCCAGCAGCTTGGGAACAGGGGTGACTGAAGCTTTCTTT | CASSLGTGVTEAFF
TRBD2 | TRBJ2-4 | NA | TRBV3-1/TRBV3-2 | TGTGCCAGCAGCCAAGAGGGCGGGAGGGGGAACATTCAGTACTTC | CASSQEGGRGNIQYF
NA | TRBJ2-2 | NA | TRBV27 | TGTGCCAGCAGTTCTCAGCGGAACGGGGAGCTGTTTTTT | CASSSQRNGELFF
NA | TRBJ1-3 | NA | TRBV28 | TGTGCCAGCAGGCGCTCTGGAAACACCATATATTTT | CASRRSGNTIYF
TRBD1 | TRBJ1-3 | NA | TRBV9 | TGTGCCAGCAGCTCAGGGGGCGCGGCTGGAAACACCATATATTTT | CASSSGGAAGNTIYF
TRBD2 | TRBJ2-1 | NA | TRBV29-1 | TGCAGCGTTGAGCTACTAGCGGGGGGTTATGAGCAGTTCTTC | CSVELLAGGYEQFF
TRBD2 | TRBJ2-7 | few | TRBV18 | TGTGCCAGCTCACCTCGGGAGGGTGGGAACGAGCAGTACTTC | CASSPREGGNEQYF
NA | TRBJ2-6 | NA | TRBV19 | TGTGCCAGTAGTATGTCGGGGTTAGGGGCCAACGTCCTGACTTTC | CASSMSGLGANVLTF
NA | TRBJ1-3 | NA | TRBV5-1 | TGCGCCAGCAGCTTGGACGGGCCAGGGGCTGGAAACACCATATATTTT | CASSLDGPGAGNTIYF
NA | TRBJ1-1 | NA | TRBV6-2/TRBV6-3 | TGTGCCAGCAGTTATTCCCTGGCCTTGAACACTGAAGCTTTCTTT | CASSYSLALNTEAFF
NA | TRBJ1-2 | once | TRBV5-1 | TGCGCCAGCAGCTTGGTCCAGGGTCCCAACTATGGCTACACCTTC | CASSLVQGPNYGYTF
NA | TRBJ2-2 | NA | TRBV5-4 | TGTGCCAGCAGATCAGGGTCGAGCACCGGGGAGCTGTTTTTT | CASRSGSSTGELFF
NA | TRBJ2-7 | NA | TRBV28 | TGTGCCAGCAGTTTGTTCGGCCAGGGGACCGGCCGCGGGTACAACGAGCAGTACTTC | CASSLFGQGTGRGYNEQYF
NA | TRBJ2-6 | NA | TRBV7-2 | TGTGCCAGCAGCCACGGGTTTGGGGCCAACGTCCTGACTTTC | CASSHGFGANVLTF
NA | TRBJ2-2 | NA | TRBV7-9 | TGTGCCAGCAGCTCAAGGACAGTCAACACCGGGGAGCTGTTTTTT | CASSSRTVNTGELFF
NA | TRBJ1-6 | few | TRBV14 | TGTGCCAGCAGCCAAGAGGTAAGACACCCAATAAAAGGTCATAATTCACCCCTCCACTTT | CASSQEVRHPIKGHNSPLHF
NA | TRBJ1-5 | NA | TRBV5-6 | TGTGCCAGCAGCTTGTGGGGAGGGCATCAGCCCCAGCATTTT | CASSLWGGHQPQHF
TRBD2 | TRBJ2-3 | NA | TRBV7-3 | TGTGCCAGCAGCCCCCAAGGACTAGTCACAGATACGCAGTATTTT | CASSPQGLVTDTQYF
NA | TRBJ2-7 | NA | TRBV6-5 | TGTGCCAGCAGCCTCTTAAACGAGCAGTACTTC | CASSLLNEQYF
TRBD1 | TRBJ1-1 | NA | TRBV14 | TGTGCCAGCAGCCAAGGGACAGGGAGGCTCACTGAAGCTTTCTTT | CASSQGTGRLTEAFF
TRBD2 | TRBJ2-7 | NA | TRBV6-5 | TGTGCCAGCACCTTTGGGACTAGCGGAACCTACGAGCAGTACTTC | CASTFGTSGTYEQYF